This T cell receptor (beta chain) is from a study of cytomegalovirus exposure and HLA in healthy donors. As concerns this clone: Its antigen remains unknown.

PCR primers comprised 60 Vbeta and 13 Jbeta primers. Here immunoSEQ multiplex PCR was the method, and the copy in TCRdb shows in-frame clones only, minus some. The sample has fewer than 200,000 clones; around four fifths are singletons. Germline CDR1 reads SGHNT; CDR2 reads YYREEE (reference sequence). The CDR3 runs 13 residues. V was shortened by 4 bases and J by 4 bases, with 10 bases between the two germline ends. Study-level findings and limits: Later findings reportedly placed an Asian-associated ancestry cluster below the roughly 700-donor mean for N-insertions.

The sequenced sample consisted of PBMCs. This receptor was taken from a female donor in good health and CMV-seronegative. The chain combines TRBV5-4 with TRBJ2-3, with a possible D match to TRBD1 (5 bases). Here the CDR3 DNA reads TGTGCCAGCAGCGCCAGGGTCCCAGATACGCAGTATTTT. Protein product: CASSARVPDTQYF.